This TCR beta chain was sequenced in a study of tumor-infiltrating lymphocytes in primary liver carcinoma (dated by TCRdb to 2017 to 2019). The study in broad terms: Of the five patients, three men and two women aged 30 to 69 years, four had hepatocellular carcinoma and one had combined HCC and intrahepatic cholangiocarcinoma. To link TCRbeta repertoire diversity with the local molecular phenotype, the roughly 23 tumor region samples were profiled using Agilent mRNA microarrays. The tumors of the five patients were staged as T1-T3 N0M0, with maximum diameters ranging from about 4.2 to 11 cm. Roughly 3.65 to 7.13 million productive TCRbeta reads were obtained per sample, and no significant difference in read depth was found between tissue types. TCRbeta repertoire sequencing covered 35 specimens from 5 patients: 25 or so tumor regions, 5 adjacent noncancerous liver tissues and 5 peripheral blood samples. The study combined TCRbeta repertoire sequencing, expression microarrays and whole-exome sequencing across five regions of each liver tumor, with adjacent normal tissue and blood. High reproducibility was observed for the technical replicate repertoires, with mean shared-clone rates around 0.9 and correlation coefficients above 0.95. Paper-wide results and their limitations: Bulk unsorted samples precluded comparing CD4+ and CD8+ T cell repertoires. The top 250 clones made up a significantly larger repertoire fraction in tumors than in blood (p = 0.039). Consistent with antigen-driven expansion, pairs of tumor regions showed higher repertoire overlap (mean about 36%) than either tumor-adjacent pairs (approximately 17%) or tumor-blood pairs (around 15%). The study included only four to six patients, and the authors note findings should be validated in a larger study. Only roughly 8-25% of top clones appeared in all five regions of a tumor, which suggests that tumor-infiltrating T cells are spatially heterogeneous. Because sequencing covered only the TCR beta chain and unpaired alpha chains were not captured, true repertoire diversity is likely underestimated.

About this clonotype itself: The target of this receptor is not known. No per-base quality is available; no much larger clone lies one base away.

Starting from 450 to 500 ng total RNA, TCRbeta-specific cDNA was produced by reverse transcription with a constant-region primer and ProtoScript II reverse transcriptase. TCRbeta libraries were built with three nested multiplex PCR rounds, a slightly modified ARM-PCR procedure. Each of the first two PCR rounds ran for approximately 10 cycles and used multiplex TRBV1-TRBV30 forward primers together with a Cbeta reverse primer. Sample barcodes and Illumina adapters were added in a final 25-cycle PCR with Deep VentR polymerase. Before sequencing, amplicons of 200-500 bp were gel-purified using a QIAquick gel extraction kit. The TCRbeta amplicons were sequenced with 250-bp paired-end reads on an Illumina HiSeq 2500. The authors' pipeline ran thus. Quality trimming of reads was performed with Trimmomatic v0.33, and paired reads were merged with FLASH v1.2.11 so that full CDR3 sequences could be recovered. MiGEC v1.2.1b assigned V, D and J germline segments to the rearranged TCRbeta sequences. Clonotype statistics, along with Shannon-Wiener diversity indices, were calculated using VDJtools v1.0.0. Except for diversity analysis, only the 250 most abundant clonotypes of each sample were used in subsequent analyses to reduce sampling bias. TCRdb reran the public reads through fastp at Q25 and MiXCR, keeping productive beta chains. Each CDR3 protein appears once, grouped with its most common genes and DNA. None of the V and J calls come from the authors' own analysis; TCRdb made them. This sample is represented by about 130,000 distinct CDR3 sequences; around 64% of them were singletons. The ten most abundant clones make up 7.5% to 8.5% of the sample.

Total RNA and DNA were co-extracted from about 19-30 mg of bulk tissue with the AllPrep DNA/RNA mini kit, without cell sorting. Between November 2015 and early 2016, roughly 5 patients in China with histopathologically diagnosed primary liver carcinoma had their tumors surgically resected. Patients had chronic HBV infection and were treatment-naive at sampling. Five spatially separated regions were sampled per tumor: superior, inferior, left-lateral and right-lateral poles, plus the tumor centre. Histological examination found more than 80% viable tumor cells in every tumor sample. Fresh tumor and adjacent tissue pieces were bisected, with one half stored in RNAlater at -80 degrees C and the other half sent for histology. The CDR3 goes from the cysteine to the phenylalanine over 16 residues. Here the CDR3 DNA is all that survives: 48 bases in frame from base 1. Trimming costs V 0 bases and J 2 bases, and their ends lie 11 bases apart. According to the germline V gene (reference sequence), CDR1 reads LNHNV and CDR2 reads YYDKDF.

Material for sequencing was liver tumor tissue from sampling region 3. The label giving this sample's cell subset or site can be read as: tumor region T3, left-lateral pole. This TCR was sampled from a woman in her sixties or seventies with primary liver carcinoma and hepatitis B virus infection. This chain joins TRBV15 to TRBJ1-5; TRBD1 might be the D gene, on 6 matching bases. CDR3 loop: CATSRDKGGGNQPQHF. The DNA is TGTGCCACCAGCAGAGATAAAGGGGGAGGCAATCAGCCCCAGCATTTT.